The 28 T cell receptor beta chains given below trace back to one sample, sequenced in a study of blood T cell repertoires in COVID-19. Data came from immunoSEQ multiplex PCR; TCRdb stores just in-frame clones and leaves some out. Among 250,000 to 300,000 clones listed, roughly 85% were seen once. The sequenced sample consisted of peripheral blood. Source of these receptors: a man aged 50-60 years with active or convalescent COVID-19.

The rearrangement links TRBV5-4 to TRBJ2-3, with TRBD1 identical over 7 bases. The V segment lost 4 bases and the J segment 8 bases; nucleotides outside the gene matches: 7. The CDR3 is 13 residues long. CDR1 SGHNT and CDR2 YYREEE come from the germline V gene (reference sequence). The CDR3 region is CASSPPRQGTQYF. CDR3 sequence (DNA): TGTGCCAGCAGCCCACCCAGACAGGGTACGCAGTATTTT.

This chain links TRBV10-3 with TRBJ1-4; D is uncertain. The germline V gene has CDR1 ENHRY and CDR2 SYGVKD. V was cut by 7 bases and J by 0 bases, with 9 bases left in between. The CDR3 has 14 residues. CDR3 amino acids: CAITNSPTNEKLFF. CDR3 DNA: TGTGCCATCACGAACAGCCCAACTAATGAAAAACTGTTTTTT.

This clone was seen a handful of times. Other DNA sequences within the sample encode an identical CDR3. The chain recombines TRBV10-3 with TRBJ2-1; 10 bases fit TRBD2. The CDR3 contains 15 residues. The ends lost 6 bases at V and 7 bases at J; junction bases unmatched: 9. CDR1 and CDR2 from the germline V gene are ENHRY and SYGVKD. This chain's CDR3 is CAIRQTSGSGNEQFF. CDR3 in DNA: TGTGCCATCAGACAGACTAGCGGGTCAGGTAATGAGCAGTTCTTC.

V and J are TRBV5-1 and TRBJ1-2, with 9 bases aligning to TRBD1. Looked up from germline, CDR1 is SGHRS and CDR2 is YFSETQ. The CDR3 runs 18 residues. The ends lost 4 bases at V and 7 bases at J; junction bases unmatched: 20. The CDR3 DNA reads as TGCGCCAGCAGCCCCAAGTCCCGGGACAGGGAACCATGGAGTGGCTACACCTTC. Residues: CASSPKSRDREPWSGYTF.

This rearrangement joins TRBV5-6 to TRBJ1-4; D is possibly TRBD1 (5 bases). There are 14 residues in the CDR3. Germline V gene lookup returns CDR1 SGHDT and CDR2 YYEEEE. V lost 0 bases and J lost 5, with 8 bases in between. The CDR3 region has the DNA TGTGCCAGCAGCTTGGGACAGCTGAATGAAAAACTGTTTTTT. Encoded protein: CASSLGQLNEKLFF.

This rearrangement joins TRBV18 to TRBJ2-3; 9 bases agree with TRBD2. CDR3 size: 16 residues. With 0 bases clipped from V and 5 bases from J, the junction kept 6 bases outside the gene matches. The V gene's germline CDR1 is KGHSH and CDR2 LQKENI. The CDR3 reads CASSPPGGRAGDTQYF. The CDR3 nucleotides read TGTGCCAGCTCACCACCGGGCGGGAGGGCCGGAGATACGCAGTATTTT.

This chain joins TRBV5-1 and TRBJ1-6; 11 bases map to TRBD1. Germline loops: CDR1 SGHRS, CDR2 YFSETQ. This CDR3 contains 17 residues. V gave up 4 bases and J gave up 3 bases; unmatched junction bases: 6. DNA of the CDR3: TGCGCCAGCAGCCCGATCGGGACAGGGGGCTATAATTCACCCCTCCACTTT. Translating gives CASSPIGTGGYNSPLHF.

The V gene is TRBV19, the J gene TRBJ2-6; D gene uncertain. Trimming removed 8 bases at V and 0 bases at J, with 11 bases between. The length of the CDR3 is 15 residues. Germline loops: CDR1 LNHDA, CDR2 SQIVND (reference sequence). The CDR3 spells CASRGGISGANVLTF. The CDR3 bases are TGTGCCAGTCGCGGCGGAATCTCTGGGGCCAACGTCCTGACTTTC.

The chain joins TRBV2 to TRBJ1-5; D is perhaps TRBD1 (6 bases). V shed 9 bases and J shed 2 bases, with 20 bases lying between them. Germline CDR1 is SNHLY and CDR2 is FYNNEI. CDR3 size: 16 residues. This chain's CDR3 is CASQAGALSGNQPQHF. DNA of the CDR3: TGTGCCAGTCAGGCAGGGGCTCTTAGTGGCAATCAGCCCCAGCATTTT.

The V call is TRBV7-2, the J call TRBJ2-1; 8 bases align to TRBD2. J was trimmed by 10 bases and V by 5 bases; bases with no gene match: 22. The V gene's germline CDR1 is SGHTA and CDR2 FQGNSA. The CDR3 has 18 residues. CDR3 DNA sequence: TGTGCCAGCAGCCAGGTGGGGAGCGCGGGAGGTCTCGGGCTAGAGCAGTTCTTC. It is translated as CASSQVGSAGGLGLEQFF.

The chain has TRBV4-3 and TRBJ1-5; D remains ambiguous. Trimming removed 0 bases at V and 3 bases at J, with 9 bases between. Germline loops: CDR1 LGHNA, CDR2 YSLEER. The CDR3 runs to 15 residues. The CDR3 DNA is TGCGCCAGCAGCCAAGACCGGAGTTCCAATCAGCCCCAGCATTTT. Its translation: CASSQDRSSNQPQHF.

The rearrangement links TRBV1 to TRBJ2-1; the D call TRBD2 from the table was never checked on the DNA. TRBV1 is reported as a pseudogene. The CDR3 is made up of 16 amino acids. Written as DNA, the CDR3 is TGCACCAGCAGCCGGGGCGGGGGACTAGTGGGGAATGAGCAGTTCTTC. As protein: CTSSRGGGLVGNEQFF.

The chain is built from TRBV14 and TRBJ1-2; no clear D. There are 13 residues in the CDR3. The germline V gene encodes CDR1 SGHDN and CDR2 FVKESK. V was cut by 5 bases and J by 1 base, with 8 bases left in between. The CDR3 region has the DNA TGTGCCAGCAGCTTTTCAGTTAACTATGGCTACACCTTC. Its translation: CASSFSVNYGYTF.

V is TRBV24-1 and J is TRBJ2-1, with 13 bases fitting TRBD2. Per germline, CDR1 KGHDR and CDR2 SFDVKD. The CDR3 has 19 residues. V lost 4 bases, J lost 0 bases, and 8 bases stayed unmatched. CDR3 residues: CATSEAGTSGTYSYNEQFF. The CDR3, as DNA: TGTGCCACCAGTGAGGCCGGGACTAGCGGGACCTACTCCTACAATGAGCAGTTCTTC.

The chain links TRBV30 to TRBJ2-2, with 9 bases matching TRBD1. Germline V lookup: CDR1 GTSNPN, CDR2 SVGIG (reference sequence). The CDR3 totals 14 residues. V trimming: 7 bases; J trimming: 7 bases; junction bases outside the gene matches: 10. CDR3 sequence: CASELQGADGELFF. The CDR3 DNA reads TGTGCCTCCGAACTACAGGGGGCTGACGGGGAGCTGTTTTTT.

This rearrangement joins TRBV2 to TRBJ2-5, with 7 bases that match TRBD1. CDR3 length: 14 amino acids. V was pared by 4 bases and J by 2 bases, with 4 bases of the junction left unmatched. Germline values: CDR1 SNHLY, CDR2 FYNNEI. The CDR3 DNA is TGTGCCAGCAGTGGCGCCAGGGGGCAAGAGACCCAGTACTTC. Encoded protein: CASSGARGQETQYF.

The rearrangement uses TRBV19 and TRBJ1-1, with 7 bases that match TRBD1. Germline V gene lookup returns CDR1 LNHDA and CDR2 SQIVND (reference sequence). This CDR3 is built from 14 residues. Germline trimming cut 8 bases from V and 0 bases from J; bases unmatched to any gene: 6. The CDR3, as DNA: TGTGCCAGTGATCCGGGACAGTTGAACACTGAAGCTTTCTTT. The encoded protein is CASDPGQLNTEAFF.

This clone was counted once. The chain combines TRBV7-9 with TRBJ2-1; 13 positions match TRBD2. J was trimmed by 8 bases and V by 1 base; bases with no gene match: 8. The CDR3 sequence is 17 residues long. The germline V gene has CDR1 SEHNR and CDR2 FQNEAQ (reference sequence). In DNA form, the CDR3 reads TGTGCCAGCAGCTTAGGGACTAGCGGGAGCCCACGGGATGAGCAGTTCTTC. Encoded protein: CASSLGTSGSPRDEQFF.

J is TRBJ2-1 and V is TRBV12-3 or TRBV12-4; a possible D gene is TRBD2 (5 bases). V was shortened by 6 bases and J by 12 bases, with 15 bases between the two germline ends. The CDR3 totals 12 residues. CDR3 in DNA: TGTGCCAGCAGAGCAGGAGCGGAGAGGCAGTTCTTC. Its translation is CASRAGAERQFF.

V gene TRBV5-1 combines with J gene TRBJ2-7; D is perhaps TRBD2 (5 bases). Trimming removed 3 bases from V and 4 bases from J, with 17 bases in between. This CDR3 has 15 residues. Looked up from germline, CDR1 is SGHRS and CDR2 is YFSETQ. The DNA for the CDR3 is TGCGCCAGCAGCTCTATAAACGGGGTGGGGTACGAGCAGTACTTC. Amino acid sequence: CASSSINGVGYEQYF.

The V gene is TRBV11-2, the J gene TRBJ1-1; D not certain. Per germline, CDR1 SGHAT and CDR2 FQNNGV. V was pared by 6 bases and J by 2 bases, with 13 bases between. The CDR3 is 14 residues long. CDR3: CASRVGVGNTEAFF. CDR3 DNA: TGTGCCAGCAGGGTCGGGGTGGGTAACACTGAAGCTTTCTTT. The full variable domain, in which reference TRBV11-2 and TRBJ1-1 provide the parts outside the CDR3, is EAGVAQSPRYKIIEKRQSVAFWCNPISGHATLYWYQQILGQGPKLLIQFQNNGVVDDSQLPKDRFSAERLKGVDSTLKIQPAKLEDSAVYLCASRVGVGNTEAFFGQGTRLTVV.

J is TRBJ1-4 and V is TRBV6-1, with D unresolved. The CDR3 extends over 15 amino acids. V dropped 2 bases and J dropped 5 bases, with 12 bases sitting between them. Germline values: CDR1 MNHNS, CDR2 SASEGT. CDR3 in amino acids: CASSESSGRNEKLFF. The CDR3 DNA sequence: TGTGCCAGCAGTGAAAGCTCGGGGAGGAATGAAAAACTGTTTTTT.

This clone has a single count. The chain carries TRBV7-8 and TRBJ2-2, with 9 bases lining up with TRBD2. Germline assignment: CDR1 SGHVS and CDR2 FQNEAQ. The J segment lost 6 bases and the V segment lost 5 bases, leaving 13 bases of the junction unmatched. The CDR3 runs to 17 residues. This CDR3 is CASSLLWVAGAAGELFF. The CDR3 DNA sequence: TGTGCCAGCAGCCTTCTTTGGGTAGCGGGAGCGGCCGGGGAGCTGTTTTTT.

This clone came up a few times. The chain has TRBV2 and TRBJ2-7, with a possible D match to TRBD2 (5 bases). Trimming cost V 6 bases and J 4 bases, with 7 bases left between them. CDR3 length equals 11 residues. Germline loops: CDR1 SNHLY, CDR2 FYNNEI. The CDR3 region is CASRREYEQYF. The CDR3, as DNA: TGTGCCAGCAGGAGGGAATACGAGCAGTACTTC.

This sequence joins TRBV9 and TRBJ2-1, with 14 positions matching TRBD2. Germline assignment: CDR1 SGDLS and CDR2 YYNGEE. The CDR3 is made up of 17 amino acids. The junction had 10 bases not matched to a gene; V was cut back by 3 bases and J by 8 bases. In nucleotides, the CDR3 is TGTGCCAGCAGCGCGACTAGCGGGAGGGCCGGTCTCGATGAGCAGTTCTTC. It specifies CASSATSGRAGLDEQFF.

This chain joins TRBV28 and TRBJ1-2, with D uncertain. With 4 bases removed from V and 2 bases from J, the gap between germline ends came to 17 bases. The CDR3 loop spans 16 amino acids. Germline V lookup: CDR1 MDHEN, CDR2 SYDVKM. As DNA, the CDR3 is TGTGCCAGCAGTTACTCCGCCGGGGAGGGAAACTATGGCTACACCTTC. Translating it yields CASSYSAGEGNYGYTF.

The J gene is TRBJ2-3, the V gene TRBV5-1, with 9 bases matching TRBD2. Per germline, CDR1 SGHRS and CDR2 YFSETQ. V lost 1 base and J lost 4; bases outside the gene matches: 10. CDR3 size: 17 residues. CDR3 sequence (DNA): TGCGCCAGCAGCTTGCGGGAAGCGGGAGGAGTTCCAGATACGCAGTATTTT. It yields the protein CASSLREAGGVPDTQYF. The whole variable domain, filled in from reference TRBV5-1 and TRBJ2-3, reads KAGVTQTPRYLIKTRGQQVTLSCSPISGHRSVSWYQQTPGQGLQFLFEYFSETQRNKGNFPGRFSGRQFSNSRSEMNVSTLELGDSALYLCASSLREAGGVPDTQYFGPGTRLTVL.

The chain carries TRBV7-9 and TRBJ2-2, with 13 bases fitting TRBD2. V shed 4 bases and J 8 bases; nucleotides not matched to a gene: 4. Germline values: CDR1 SEHNR, CDR2 FQNEAQ (reference sequence). CDR3 length: 15 amino acids. The CDR3 DNA is TGTGCCAGCAGCTCAACTAGCGGGAGGGCAGGGGAGCTGTTTTTT. Translation: CASSSTSGRAGELFF.